What follows are 25 T cell receptor beta chains derived from one specimen sequenced in a study of beta chain features in type 1 diabetes. Study findings and constraints: Moderately but significantly shorter TCRB CDR3s were found in Type 1 diabetes patients in all four CD4+ subsets.

The antigens of these receptors remain unknown. What was sequenced were expressed TCRB transcripts, since all of the isolated RNA had been reverse transcribed. Profiling relied on immunoSEQ multiplex PCR, and the TCRdb table lists in-frame clones only, not all of them. The sample contains roughly 400,000 clones, 9.5% to 10% of which appear only once. The sample comprised central memory CD4+ T cells from blood. The receptor set was obtained from a man aged 25-45 years with type 1 diabetes.

This clone was seen a few times. The V and J genes are TRBV28 and TRBJ1-4, with 9 bases lining up with TRBD1. With 11 bases clipped from V and 8 bases from J, the junction kept 9 bases outside the gene matches. CDR1 is MDHEN, CDR2 SYDVKM, per germline. The CDR3 totals 13 residues. The CDR3 nucleotides are TGTGCCGTCGAGGGACAGGGCGGCGAAAAACTGTTTTTT. Residues: CAVEGQGGEKLFF.

V usage is TRBV7-2 and J usage is TRBJ1-1; D is possibly TRBD1 (6 bases). CDR3 length: 16 amino acids. The V end was cut by 1 base, the J end by 4 bases, with 16 bases between. The germline V gene encodes CDR1 SGHTA and CDR2 FQGNSA. CDR3 nucleotides: TGTGCCAGCAGCTTAGGGGACACCCGGCGAGCCACTGAAGCTTTCTTT. As protein: CASSLGDTRRATEAFF. Combining the CDR3 with reference TRBV7-2 and TRBJ1-1 gives the whole variable domain GAGVSQSPSNKVTEKGKDVELRCDPISGHTALYWYRQSLGQGLEFLIYFQGNSAPDKSGLPSDRFSAERTGGSVSTLTIQRTQQEDSAVYLCASSLGDTRRATEAFFGQGTRLTVV.

This clone has only a few counts. This chain links TRBV19 with TRBJ2-2; possible D gene TRBD2, 5 bases. The CDR3 has 15 amino acids. CDR1 and CDR2 (germline): LNHDA, SQIVND (reference sequence). V lost 8 bases and J lost 0, with 13 bases in between. The CDR3 sequence: CASRFTSSNTGELFF. In DNA form, the CDR3 reads TGTGCCAGTCGTTTTACTAGTTCGAACACCGGGGAGCTGTTTTTT.

This clone has just a few counts. The chain links TRBV5-4 to TRBJ1-1, with a possible D match to TRBD1 (6 bases). This CDR3 contains 14 residues. Per the germline V gene, CDR1 is SGHNT and CDR2 is YYREEE (reference sequence). Trimming cost V 3 bases and J 6 bases, with 15 bases left between them. The CDR3: CASSWRRTAPEAFF. CDR3 in DNA: TGTGCCAGCAGCTGGCGAAGGACAGCTCCTGAAGCTTTCTTT.

V and J are TRBV19 and TRBJ2-2; a weak D match, TRBD1 (5 bases). Germline V gene lookup returns CDR1 LNHDA and CDR2 SQIVND (reference sequence). Trimming stripped 7 bases from V and 0 bases from J, with 9 bases between. CDR3 length equals 14 residues. CDR3 loop: CASKDTANTGELFF. The CDR3 DNA reads TGTGCCAGTAAGGACACCGCGAACACCGGGGAGCTGTTTTTT.

The sample holds a few counts of this clone. The chain employs TRBV30 and TRBJ2-7; the D gene is possibly TRBD1 (6 bases). Trimming stripped 1 base from V and 5 bases from J, with 18 bases between. CDR1 GTSNPN and CDR2 SVGIG come from the germline V gene (reference sequence). The CDR3 runs 15 residues. The CDR3 loop is CAWSASADSGDEQYF. CDR3 DNA: TGTGCCTGGAGTGCCTCGGCAGACTCAGGGGACGAGCAGTACTTC.

V and J are TRBV5-6 and TRBJ2-5; D not certain. The closer fit of TRBJ2-7 to the DNA end suggests the J call may be wrong. The CDR3 has 18 residues. Germline V gene lookup returns CDR1 SGHDT and CDR2 YYEEEE. The CDR3 is CASSLTGRPTLSSYEQYF. The CDR3, as DNA: TGTGCCAGCAGCTTGACTGGCAGGCCGACACTTAGCTCCTACGAGCAGTACTTC.

Notes on this clone: The same CDR3 arises from other DNA sequences in this sample as well. This chain joins TRBV7-9 and TRBJ2-7; perhaps TRBD2 as D (5 bases). The V and J ends lost 1 base and 3 bases respectively, with 13 bases between them. Per germline, CDR1 SEHNR and CDR2 FQNEAQ (reference sequence). CDR3 length equals 15 residues. CDR3 sequence reads: CASSLGGSLGYEQYF. In nucleotides, the CDR3 is TGTGCCAGCAGCTTAGGAGGGTCACTTGGCTACGAGCAGTACTTC.

DNA for the CDR3: TGTGCCAGCAGCGAGGAGGATCAGCCCCAGCATTTT. Translating it yields CASSEEDQPQHF. The chain has TRBV7-2 and TRBJ1-5; D remains ambiguous. Trimming took 5 bases from V and 5 from J, leaving 7 bases between them. Germline V gives CDR1 SGHTA, CDR2 FQGNSA. This CDR3 comprises 12 residues.

The rearrangement links TRBV30 to TRBJ1-1; the D gene is possibly TRBD1 (6 bases). Trimming left V 3 bases short and J 6 bases short, with 14 bases between. Per germline, CDR1 GTSNPN and CDR2 SVGIG (reference sequence). The CDR3 has 13 residues. CDR3 protein: CAWSAQGFSEAFF. The CDR3 nucleotides read TGTGCCTGGAGCGCGCAGGGGTTCTCTGAAGCTTTCTTT.

This clone has ten or more counts. The rearrangement joins TRBV5-4 to TRBJ1-4; possible D gene TRBD1, 5 bases. The length of the CDR3 is 15 residues. Germline V gene sequence: CDR1 SGHNT, CDR2 YYREEE (reference sequence). V was cut by 6 bases and J by 2 bases, with 14 bases left in between. The CDR3 nucleotides are TGTGCCAGCAAAAGTCGAGGGGCTACTAATGAAAAACTGTTTTTT. This codes for CASKSRGATNEKLFF. Looking up the rest from reference TRBV5-4 and TRBJ1-4 gives the full variable domain: ETGVTQSPTHLIKTRGQQVTLRCSSQSGHNTVSWYQQALGQGPQFIFQYYREEENGRGNFPPRFSGLQFPNYSSELNVNALELDDSALYLCASKSRGATNEKLFFGSGTQLSVL.

This clone was counted many times. This chain joins TRBV29-1 and TRBJ2-2, with TRBD2 as a possible D gene (6 bases). V was pared by 4 bases and J by 5 bases, with 14 bases between. Germline CDR1 is SQVTM and CDR2 is ANQGSEA. The CDR3 has 14 amino acids. The CDR3 sequence is CSVVATAGTGELFF. The DNA of the CDR3 is TGCAGCGTTGTCGCAACCGCGGGGACCGGGGAGCTGTTTTTT.

This clone occurred a few times. J is TRBJ1-3 and V is TRBV7-8; 9 bases match TRBD1. The CDR3 covers 16 residues. The J segment lost 5 bases and the V segment lost 5 bases, leaving 10 bases of the junction unmatched. From germline, CDR1 is SGHVS and CDR2 FQNEAQ. The CDR3 coding sequence is TGTGCCAGCAGCCTTTTGATAGGACAGGGGCGAAACACCATATATTTT. It translates to CASSLLIGQGRNTIYF.

This clone appeared a few times. The chain employs TRBV9 and TRBJ2-3; 7 nucleotides match TRBD1. The CDR3 is 16 residues long. V shed 0 bases and J 2 bases; nucleotides not matched to a gene: 6. From germline, CDR1 is SGDLS and CDR2 YYNGEE. The CDR3 loop is CASSVVGGQITDTQYF. CDR3 coding DNA: TGTGCCAGCAGCGTAGTTGGGGGACAGATCACAGATACGCAGTATTTT.

This clone appeared a few times. The chain couples TRBV30 to TRBJ1-2; no reliable D call. From germline, CDR1 is GTSNPN and CDR2 SVGIG (reference sequence). CDR3 size: 15 residues. V was trimmed by 0 bases and J by 4 bases, leaving 15 bases between them. The CDR3 sequence: CAWSVQSRLVYGYTF. CDR3 in DNA: TGTGCCTGGAGTGTACAATCCCGGCTAGTCTATGGCTACACCTTC.

There are many counts of this clone. This rearrangement joins TRBV5-4 to TRBJ2-5, with 7 bases identical to TRBD1. The CDR3 runs to 13 residues. V shed 4 bases, J shed 5 bases, and the junction held 5 bases outside the gene matches. Germline CDR1 SGHNT, CDR2 YYREEE (reference sequence). The CDR3 region has the DNA TGTGCCAGCAGCACGACAGGGCAGGAGACCCAGTACTTC. It is translated as CASSTTGQETQYF. Variable domain in full (rest from reference TRBV5-4 and TRBJ2-5): ETGVTQSPTHLIKTRGQQVTLRCSSQSGHNTVSWYQQALGQGPQFIFQYYREEENGRGNFPPRFSGLQFPNYSSELNVNALELDDSALYLCASSTTGQETQYFGPGTRLLVL.

The chain recombines TRBV28 with TRBJ1-2, with D tentatively TRBD1 (5 bases). The V end lost 6 bases, the J end lost 4 bases, and 15 bases lay between the germline ends. CDR1 and CDR2 (germline): MDHEN, SYDVKM. This CDR3 comprises 14 residues. The CDR3 DNA sequence: TGTGCCAGCAGACCCTCAACAGGCGTCTATGGCTACACCTTC. Translated: CASRPSTGVYGYTF.

This clone occurred many times. The chain joins TRBV6-5 to TRBJ2-6, with a possible D match to TRBD2 (5 bases). With 6 bases removed from V and 0 bases from J, the gap between germline ends came to 9 bases. Germline CDR1 is MNHEY and CDR2 is SVGAGI. The CDR3 is 15 amino acids. The CDR3 DNA reads TGTGCCAGCAGGGGAGTCTACTCTGGGGCCAACGTCCTGACTTTC. This sequence encodes CASRGVYSGANVLTF.

For the CDR3, the DNA is TGTGCCAGCAGCTGGACAGAGAACACTGAAGCTTTCTTT. It yields the protein CASSWTENTEAFF. The chain uses TRBV7-6 and TRBJ1-1, with D possibly matching TRBD1 (6 bases). The CDR3 spans 13 residues. The V gene lost 4 bases and the J gene lost 1 base, with 7 bases spanning the gap. Germline CDR1 and CDR2: SGHVS and FNYEAQ.

This rearrangement joins TRBV7-9 to TRBJ2-3; D unresolved. The CDR3 has 14 residues. V lost 3 bases and J 1 base, leaving 8 bases between the germline ends. Germline-derived CDR1 and CDR2 are SEHNR and FQNEAQ (reference sequence). The CDR3: CASSLTSRTDTQYF. The CDR3 DNA reads as TGTGCCAGCAGCTTGACAAGTCGCACAGATACGCAGTATTTT.

The V gene is TRBV29-1, the J gene TRBJ2-1; no clear D gene. This CDR3 contains 12 residues. Germline V gene data show CDR1 as SQVTM and CDR2 as ANQGSEA. Trimming cost V 3 bases and J 9 bases, with 12 bases left between them. CDR3: CSVERAGPEQFF. The CDR3 DNA sequence: TGCAGCGTTGAGCGTGCTGGACCTGAGCAGTTCTTC.

This clone has more than one count but fewer than ten. The chain links TRBV28 to TRBJ1-2; perhaps TRBD1 as D (6 bases). Germline lookup yields CDR1 MDHEN and CDR2 SYDVKM. The germline V and J ends were trimmed by 7 bases and 8 bases, with 20 bases remaining between them. The CDR3 spans 14 residues. For the CDR3, the DNA is TGTGCCAGCATTCGGGGGCCTGAACGGGGAGGCTACACCTTC. This sequence encodes CASIRGPERGGYTF.

The chain links TRBV6-5 to TRBJ1-1; D gene ambiguous. Trimming removed 4 bases at V and 0 bases at J, with 6 bases between. Germline CDR1 reads MNHEY; CDR2 reads SVGAGI. The CDR3 is 13 amino acids. This CDR3 reads CASSSGMNTEAFF. In DNA form, the CDR3 reads TGTGCCAGCAGTTCGGGGATGAACACTGAAGCTTTCTTT.

In the case of this clone: Additional DNA sequences in this sample encode the identical CDR3. This rearrangement joins TRBV4-2 to TRBJ1-5; D is uncertain. V lost 0 bases to trimming and J lost 2 bases, with 14 bases between them. Germline-derived CDR1 and CDR2 are LGHNA and YNFKEQ. The CDR3 has 17 residues. The CDR3 DNA follows: TGTGCCAGCAGCCAAGATGTGGCGCACGCGGGCAATCAGCCCCAGCATTTT. It is translated as CASSQDVAHAGNQPQHF.

The genes are TRBV2 and TRBJ2-2; 7 positions agree with TRBD1. This CDR3 spans 14 amino acids. V was clipped by 7 bases and J by 3 bases; unmatched bases: 5. CDR1 is SNHLY and CDR2 is FYNNEI in the germline V gene. The CDR3 nucleotides are TGTGCCAGCAAGAGACAGGGTGACACCGGGGAGCTGTTTTTT. It translates to CASKRQGDTGELFF.